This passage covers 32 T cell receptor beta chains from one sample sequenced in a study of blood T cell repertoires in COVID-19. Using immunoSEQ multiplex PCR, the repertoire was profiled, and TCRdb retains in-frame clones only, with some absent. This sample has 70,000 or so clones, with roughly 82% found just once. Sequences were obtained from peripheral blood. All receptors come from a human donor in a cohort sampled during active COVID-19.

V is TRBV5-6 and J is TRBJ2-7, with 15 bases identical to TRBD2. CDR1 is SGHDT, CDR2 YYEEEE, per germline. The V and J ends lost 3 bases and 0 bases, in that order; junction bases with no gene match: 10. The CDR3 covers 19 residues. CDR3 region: CASSYGTSGGTFASYEQYF. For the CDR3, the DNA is TGTGCCAGCAGCTACGGGACTAGCGGGGGGACATTCGCCTCCTACGAGCAGTACTTC.

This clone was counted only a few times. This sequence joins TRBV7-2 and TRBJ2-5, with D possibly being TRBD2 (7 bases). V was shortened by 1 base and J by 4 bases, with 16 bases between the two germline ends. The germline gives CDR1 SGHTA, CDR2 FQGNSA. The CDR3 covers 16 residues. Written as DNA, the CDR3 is TGTGCCAGCAGCTTAGAGGGGGGGCGATTCGGAGAGACCCAGTACTTC. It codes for CASSLEGGRFGETQYF.

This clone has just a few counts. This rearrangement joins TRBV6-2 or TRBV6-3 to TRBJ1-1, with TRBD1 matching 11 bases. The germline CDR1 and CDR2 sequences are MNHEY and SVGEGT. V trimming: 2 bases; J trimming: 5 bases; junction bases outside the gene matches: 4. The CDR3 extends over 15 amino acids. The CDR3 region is CASSYRDRGSTEAFF. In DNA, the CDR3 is TGTGCCAGCAGTTACCGGGACAGGGGGTCTACTGAAGCTTTCTTT.

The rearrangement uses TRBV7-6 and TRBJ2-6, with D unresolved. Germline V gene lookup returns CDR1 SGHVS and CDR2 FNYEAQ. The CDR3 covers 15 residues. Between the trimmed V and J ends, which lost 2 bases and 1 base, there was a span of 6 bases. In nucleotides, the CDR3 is TGTGCCAGCAGCTTAAGAGGTTCTGGGGCCAACGTCCTGACTTTC. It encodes CASSLRGSGANVLTF. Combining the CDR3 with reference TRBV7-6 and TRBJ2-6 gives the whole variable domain GAGVSQSPRYKVTKRGQDVALRCDPISGHVSLYWYRQALGQGPEFLTYFNYEAQQDKSGLPNDRFSAERPEGSISTLTIQRTEQRDSAMYRCASSLRGSGANVLTFGAGSRLTVL.

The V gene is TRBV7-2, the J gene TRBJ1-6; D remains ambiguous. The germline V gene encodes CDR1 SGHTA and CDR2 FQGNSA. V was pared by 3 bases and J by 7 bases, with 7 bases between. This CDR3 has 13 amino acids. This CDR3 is CASSLWENSPLHF. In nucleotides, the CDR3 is TGTGCCAGCAGCTTGTGGGAGAATTCACCCCTCCACTTT. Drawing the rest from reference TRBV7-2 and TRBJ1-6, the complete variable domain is GAGVSQSPSNKVTEKGKDVELRCDPISGHTALYWYRQSLGQGLEFLIYFQGNSAPDKSGLPSDRFSAERTGGSVSTLTIQRTQQEDSAVYLCASSLWENSPLHFGNGTRLTVT.

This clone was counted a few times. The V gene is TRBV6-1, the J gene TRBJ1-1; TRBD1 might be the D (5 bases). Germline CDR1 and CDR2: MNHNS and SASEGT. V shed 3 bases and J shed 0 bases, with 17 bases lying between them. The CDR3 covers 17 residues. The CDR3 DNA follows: TGTGCCAGCAGTGACCCTCCTTTGGGGGGTATGAACACTGAAGCTTTCTTT. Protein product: CASSDPPLGGMNTEAFF.

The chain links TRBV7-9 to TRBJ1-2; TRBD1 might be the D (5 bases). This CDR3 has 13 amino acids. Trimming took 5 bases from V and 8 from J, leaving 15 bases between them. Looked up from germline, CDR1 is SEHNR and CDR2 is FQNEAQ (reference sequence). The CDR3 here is CASSPLTVLGYTF. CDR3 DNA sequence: TGTGCCAGCAGCCCTCTGACAGTCTTAGGCTACACCTTC.

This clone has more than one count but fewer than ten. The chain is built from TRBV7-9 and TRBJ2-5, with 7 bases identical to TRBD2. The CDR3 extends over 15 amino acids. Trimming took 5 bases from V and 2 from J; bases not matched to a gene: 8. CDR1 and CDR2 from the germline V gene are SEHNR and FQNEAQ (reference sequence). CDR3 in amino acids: CASSPHAGEQETQYF. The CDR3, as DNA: TGTGCCAGCAGCCCACATGCGGGGGAACAAGAGACCCAGTACTTC.

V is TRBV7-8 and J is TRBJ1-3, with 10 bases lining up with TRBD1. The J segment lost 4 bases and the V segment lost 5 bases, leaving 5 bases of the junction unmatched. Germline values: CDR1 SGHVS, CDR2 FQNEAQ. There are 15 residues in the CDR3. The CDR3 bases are TGTGCCAGCAGCAGACAGGGGGCTATCGGAAACACCATATATTTT. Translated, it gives CASSRQGAIGNTIYF.

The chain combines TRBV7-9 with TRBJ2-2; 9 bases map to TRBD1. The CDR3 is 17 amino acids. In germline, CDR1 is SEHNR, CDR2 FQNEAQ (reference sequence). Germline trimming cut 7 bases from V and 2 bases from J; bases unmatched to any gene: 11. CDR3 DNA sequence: TGTGCCAGCATCCCGGGGTTGGGACAGGGTAACACCGGGGAGCTGTTTTTT. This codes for CASIPGLGQGNTGELFF.

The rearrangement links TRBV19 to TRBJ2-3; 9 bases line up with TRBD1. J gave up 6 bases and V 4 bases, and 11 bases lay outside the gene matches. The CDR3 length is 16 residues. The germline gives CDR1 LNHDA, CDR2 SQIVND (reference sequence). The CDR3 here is CASSTGDRVYLDTQYF. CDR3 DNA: TGTGCCAGTAGTACCGGGGACAGGGTATATTTGGATACGCAGTATTTT.

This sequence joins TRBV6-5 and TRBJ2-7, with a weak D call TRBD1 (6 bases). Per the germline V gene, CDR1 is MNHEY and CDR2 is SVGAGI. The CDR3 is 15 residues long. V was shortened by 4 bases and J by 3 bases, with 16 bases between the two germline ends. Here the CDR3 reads CASSWSGRGNYEQYF. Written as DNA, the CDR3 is TGTGCCAGCAGTTGGAGTGGCAGGGGAAACTACGAGCAGTACTTC.

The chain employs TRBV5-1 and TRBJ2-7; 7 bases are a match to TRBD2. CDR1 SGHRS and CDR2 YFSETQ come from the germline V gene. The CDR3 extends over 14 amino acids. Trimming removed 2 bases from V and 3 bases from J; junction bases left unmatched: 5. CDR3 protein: CASSFGLAVYEQYF. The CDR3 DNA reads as TGCGCCAGCAGCTTCGGGCTAGCGGTCTACGAGCAGTACTTC.

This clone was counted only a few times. CDR3 sequence: CASSYSTHPEKLFF. The CDR3 region has the DNA TGTGCCAGCAGCTACAGCACTCACCCCGAAAAACTGTTTTTT. This chain links TRBV7-9 with TRBJ1-4; D gene ambiguous. Germline CDR1 and CDR2: SEHNR and FQNEAQ (reference sequence). Trimming removed 4 bases at V and 8 bases at J, with 14 bases between. This CDR3 region has 14 residues.

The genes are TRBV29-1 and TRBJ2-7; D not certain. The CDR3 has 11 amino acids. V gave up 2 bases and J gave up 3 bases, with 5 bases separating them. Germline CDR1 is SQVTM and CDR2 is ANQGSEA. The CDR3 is CSVESNYEQYF. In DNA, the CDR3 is TGCAGCGTTGAATCCAACTACGAGCAGTACTTC.

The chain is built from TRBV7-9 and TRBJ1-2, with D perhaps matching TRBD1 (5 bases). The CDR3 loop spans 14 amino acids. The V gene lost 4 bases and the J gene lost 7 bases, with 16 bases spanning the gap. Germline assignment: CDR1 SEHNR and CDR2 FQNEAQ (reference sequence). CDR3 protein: CASSSGGVLSGYTF. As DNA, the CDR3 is TGTGCCAGCAGCTCCGGGGGGGTGCTTTCTGGCTACACCTTC.

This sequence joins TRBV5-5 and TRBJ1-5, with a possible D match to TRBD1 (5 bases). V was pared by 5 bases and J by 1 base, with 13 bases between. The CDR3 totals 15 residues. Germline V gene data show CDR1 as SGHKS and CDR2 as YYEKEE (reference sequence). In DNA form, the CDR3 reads TGTGCCAGCAGGGCAGGGAGGGTCAGCAATCAGCCCCAGCATTTT. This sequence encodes CASRAGRVSNQPQHF.

The chain's CDR3 is CASSYSMQGRAFF. CDR3 coding DNA: TGTGCCAGCAGTTACTCGATGCAGGGGAGAGCTTTCTTT. This chain uses TRBV6-5 with TRBJ1-1; TRBD1 is a possible D gene (6 bases). CDR1 is MNHEY, CDR2 SVGAGI, per germline. This CDR3 comprises 13 residues. V lost 0 bases and J 10 bases, leaving 12 bases between the germline ends.

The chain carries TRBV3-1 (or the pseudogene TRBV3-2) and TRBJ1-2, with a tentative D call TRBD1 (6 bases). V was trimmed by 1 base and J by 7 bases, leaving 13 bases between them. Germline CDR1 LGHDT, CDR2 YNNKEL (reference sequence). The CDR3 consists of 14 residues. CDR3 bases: TGTGCCAGCAGCCAAGGGGAGGGGGTCGGTGGCTACACCTTC. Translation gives CASSQGEGVGGYTF.

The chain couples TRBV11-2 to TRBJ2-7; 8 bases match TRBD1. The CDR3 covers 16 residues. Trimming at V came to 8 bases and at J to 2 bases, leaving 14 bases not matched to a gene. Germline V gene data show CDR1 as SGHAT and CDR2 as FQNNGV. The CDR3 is CASSRLGTGGAYEQYF. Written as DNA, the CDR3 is TGTGCCAGCTCGAGACTGGGGACAGGAGGAGCCTACGAGCAGTACTTC. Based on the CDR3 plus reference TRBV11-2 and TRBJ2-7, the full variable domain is EAGVAQSPRYKIIEKRQSVAFWCNPISGHATLYWYQQILGQGPKLLIQFQNNGVVDDSQLPKDRFSAERLKGVDSTLKIQPAKLEDSAVYLCASSRLGTGGAYEQYFGPGTRLTVT.

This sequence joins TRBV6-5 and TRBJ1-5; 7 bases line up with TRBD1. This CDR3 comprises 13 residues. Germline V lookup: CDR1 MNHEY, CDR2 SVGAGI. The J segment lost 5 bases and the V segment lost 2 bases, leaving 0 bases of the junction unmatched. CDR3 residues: CASSYDRDQPQHF. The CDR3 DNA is TGTGCCAGCAGTTACGACAGGGATCAGCCCCAGCATTTT.

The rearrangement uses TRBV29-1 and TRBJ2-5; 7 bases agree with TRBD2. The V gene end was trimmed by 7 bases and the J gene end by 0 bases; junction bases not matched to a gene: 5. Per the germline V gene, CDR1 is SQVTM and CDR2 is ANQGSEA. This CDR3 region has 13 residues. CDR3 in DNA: TGCAGCGCCGGGGGGACCAACCAAGAGACCCAGTACTTC. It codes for CSAGGTNQETQYF.

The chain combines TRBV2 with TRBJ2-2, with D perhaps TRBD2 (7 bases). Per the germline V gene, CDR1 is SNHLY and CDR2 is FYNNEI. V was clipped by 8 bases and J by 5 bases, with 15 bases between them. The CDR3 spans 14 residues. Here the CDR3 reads CASLGGARTGELFF. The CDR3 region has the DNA TGTGCCAGCCTGGGGGGGGCGCGGACCGGGGAGCTGTTTTTT.

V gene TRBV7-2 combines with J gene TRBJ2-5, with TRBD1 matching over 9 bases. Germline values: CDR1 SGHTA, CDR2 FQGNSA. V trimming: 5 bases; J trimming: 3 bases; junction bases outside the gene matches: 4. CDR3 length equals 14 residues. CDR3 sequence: CASSRRTGEETQYF. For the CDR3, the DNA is TGTGCCAGCAGCCGTAGGACAGGGGAAGAGACCCAGTACTTC.

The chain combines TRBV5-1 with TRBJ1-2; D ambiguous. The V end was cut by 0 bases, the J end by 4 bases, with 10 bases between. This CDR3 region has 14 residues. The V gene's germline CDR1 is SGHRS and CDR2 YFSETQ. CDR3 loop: CASSLGGEFYGYTF. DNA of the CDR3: TGCGCCAGCAGCTTGGGCGGCGAATTCTATGGCTACACCTTC.

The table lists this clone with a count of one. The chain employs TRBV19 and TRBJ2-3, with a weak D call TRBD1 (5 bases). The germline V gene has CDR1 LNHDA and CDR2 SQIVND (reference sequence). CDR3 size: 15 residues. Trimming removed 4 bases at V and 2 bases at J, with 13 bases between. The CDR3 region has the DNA TGTGCCAGTAGTACCTCACAGGCCCCCACAGATACGCAGTATTTT. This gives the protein CASSTSQAPTDTQYF.

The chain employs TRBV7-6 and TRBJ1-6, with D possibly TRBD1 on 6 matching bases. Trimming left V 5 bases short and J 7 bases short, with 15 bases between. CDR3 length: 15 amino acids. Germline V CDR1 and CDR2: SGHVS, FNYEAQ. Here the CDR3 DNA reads TGTGCCAGCAGCCCCAGACAGGCCAGAAATTCACCCCTCCACTTT. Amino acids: CASSPRQARNSPLHF.

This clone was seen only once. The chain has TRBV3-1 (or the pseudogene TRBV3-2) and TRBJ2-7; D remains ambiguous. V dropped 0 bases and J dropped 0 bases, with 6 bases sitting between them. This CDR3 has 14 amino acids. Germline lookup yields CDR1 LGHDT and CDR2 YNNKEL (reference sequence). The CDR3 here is CASSQDPFSYEQYF. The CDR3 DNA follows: TGTGCCAGCAGCCAAGATCCTTTCTCCTACGAGCAGTACTTC.

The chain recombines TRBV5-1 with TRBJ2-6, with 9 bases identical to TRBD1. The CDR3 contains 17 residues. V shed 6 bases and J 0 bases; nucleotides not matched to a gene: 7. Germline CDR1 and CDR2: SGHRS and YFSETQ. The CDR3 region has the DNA TGCGCCAGCAAAACCGGGACAGGGAGCTCTGGGGCCAACGTCCTGACTTTC. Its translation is CASKTGTGSSGANVLTF.

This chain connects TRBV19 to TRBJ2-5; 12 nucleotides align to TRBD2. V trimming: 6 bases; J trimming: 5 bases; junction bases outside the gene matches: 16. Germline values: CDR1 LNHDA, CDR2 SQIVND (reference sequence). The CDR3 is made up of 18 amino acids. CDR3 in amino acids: CASRPRRLAGVQEETQYF. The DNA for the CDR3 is TGTGCCAGTAGGCCCAGGAGACTAGCGGGGGTTCAGGAGGAGACCCAGTACTTC.

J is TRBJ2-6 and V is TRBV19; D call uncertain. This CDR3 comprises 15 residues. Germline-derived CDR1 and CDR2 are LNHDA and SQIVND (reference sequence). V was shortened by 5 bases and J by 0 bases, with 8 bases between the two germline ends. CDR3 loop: CASSDTSSGANVLTF. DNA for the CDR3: TGTGCCAGTAGTGACACCAGCTCTGGGGCCAACGTCCTGACTTTC.

CDR3 region: CASRTGYTGELFF. The CDR3 nucleotides are TGTGCCAGCAGGACAGGGTACACCGGGGAGCTGTTTTTT. The chain uses TRBV9 and TRBJ2-2, with TRBD1 matching over 7 bases. The germline V gene encodes CDR1 SGDLS and CDR2 YYNGEE. The CDR3 covers 13 residues. V was pared by 5 bases and J by 3 bases, with 1 base of the junction left unmatched.